These T cell receptor beta chains were read from a single sample in a study of blood T cell repertoires in COVID-19. Sequencing used immunoSEQ multiplex PCR; TCRdb keeps in-frame clones, though not all of them. The sample carries about 290,000 clones, roughly 89% recorded once. Sequenced: peripheral blood. The receptors originated from a woman aged 25-40 years with active or convalescent COVID-19. Both conserved end residues are part of each CDR3. The D gene is left open where the match is weak. Clone sizes are given selectively: once, few, many, or a class where the clone is expanded.

v_call,clone_size,d_call,j_call,cdr3_aa,cdr3_nt
TRBV3-1/TRBV3-2,few,TRBD2,TRBJ2-7,CASSQMRGAPYEQYF,TGTGCCAGCAGCCAAATGCGGGGGGCCCCCTACGAGCAGTACTTC
TRBV7-3,few,TRBD1,TRBJ1-2,CASSSRQGSIYGYTF,TGTGCCAGCAGCTCTCGACAGGGGAGCATCTATGGCTACACCTTC
TRBV18,-,TRBD1,TRBJ2-7,CASSLKTGFLYEQYF,TGTGCCAGCTCACTAAAGACAGGGTTTCTCTACGAGCAGTACTTC
TRBV25-1,-,-,TRBJ1-5,CASSGPGGVGNNQPQHF,TGTGCCAGCAGTGGCCCGGGAGGGGTGGGAAACAATCAGCCCCAGCATTTT
TRBV5-1,-,-,TRBJ2-1,CASSLGTTQYNEQFF,TGCGCCAGCAGCTTGGGGACTACCCAATACAATGAGCAGTTCTTC
TRBV9,-,-,TRBJ2-3,CASSVQGPDTQYF,TGTGCCAGCAGCGTACAGGGCCCGGATACGCAGTATTTT
TRBV10-3,once,-,TRBJ2-5,CAISYGETQYF,TGTGCCATCAGTTACGGGGAGACCCAGTACTTC
TRBV5-1,-,-,TRBJ1-4,CASSLAAAGNEKLFF,TGCGCCAGCAGCTTGGCCGCGGCGGGTAATGAAAAACTGTTTTTT
TRBV7-6,-,TRBD1,TRBJ1-1,CASSPGGLSTEAFF,TGTGCCAGCAGCCCAGGGGGCTTGAGTACTGAAGCTTTCTTT
TRBV5-6,-,TRBD2,TRBJ2-7,CASSLNSGGAYEQYF,TGTGCCAGCAGCTTGAATAGCGGGGGGGCTTACGAGCAGTACTTC
TRBV7-9,-,-,TRBJ2-3,CAYTTDTQYF,TGTGCCTACACCACAGATACGCAGTATTTT
TRBV4-2,-,-,TRBJ1-5,CASSQDVLARNQPQHF,TGTGCCAGCAGCCAAGACGTTTTGGCCCGCAATCAGCCCCAGCATTTT
TRBV9,once,TRBD2,TRBJ2-3,CASSPSGTRTDTQYF,TGTGCCAGCAGCCCCTCCGGGACTAGAACAGATACGCAGTATTTT
TRBV30,-,-,TRBJ1-2,CAWSAGVYGYTF,TGTGCCTGGAGTGCAGGGGTATACGGCTACACCTTC
TRBV29-1,-,TRBD2,TRBJ2-3,CSVGGALDTQYF,TGCAGCGTCGGGGGGGCTCTGGATACGCAGTATTTT